This record looks at one T cell receptor beta chain sequence and its context. The table lists this clone with a few counts. Its antigen remains unidentified. Base qualities are not recorded, but no much larger clone differs from it by a single base. TCR beta libraries were generated from genomic DNA with the immunoSEQ kit, following the manufacturer's recommendations. For library preparation, a first multiplex PCR was performed with proprietary primers, followed by a second PCR in which unique barcodes were added, and bead cleanups were performed after each round. Each sample batch included a kit-provided positive control reaction and a negative control reaction. The final libraries were assessed on an Agilent 4200 TapeStation D1000 ScreenTape, pooled by volume, and quantified by qPCR. Sequencing ran on an Illumina NextSeq500 with a MidOutput 150-cycle cartridge, using 156 Read1 and 15 Index1 cycles with kit custom primers. The pooled library was loaded at around 1 pM with about 20% PhiX control spiked in. The original methods were these. Vendor-processed data were analyzed in R, with a clonotype defined as all T cells sharing the same CDR3 nucleotide sequence. In the clone abundance analyses, frequencies were normalized to the 10,000 most abundant clones in each sample. Public T cell clones, averaging fewer than five per sample, were removed before analysis. A difference in abundance of at least 32-fold between compartments was used to define tumor-enriched and baseline blood-enriched clonotypes. Clonotypes expanded or contracted between blood time points were identified with a beta-binomial differential abundance model. Similarity between tumor and blood repertoires was quantified using the Baroni-Urbani and Buser coefficient, and groups were compared with two-tailed Wilcoxon tests in R. This is the immuneACCESS table as TCRdb keeps it, with only in-frame sequences that have V and J called. A part of the clones is gone; compared with another copy, unresolved V genes explain less than half, and the rest is unexplained. V and J calls and clone size are copied from that table; D and trimming were computed from the DNA. The sample table contains tens of thousands of clones; only one count was recorded for approximately 84% of them. 7.3% of the sample is held by the ten biggest clonotypes.

This sample was taken from a study of radiation and T cells in renal cell carcinoma (dated by TCRdb to 2018 to 2021). Some background on the complete study: The samples were obtained from a clinical trial, where primary renal cell carcinomas were treated with 15 Gy stereotactic body radiation therapy and then removed by nephrectomy 4 weeks afterward. A total of approximately 3,800,000 unique CDR3 nucleotide sequences, encoding around 2.7 million unique CDR3 amino acid sequences, were found across all 55 or so samples. In total, about 50 samples underwent TCR beta sequencing: some 25 tumors plus 27 peripheral blood samples. The study at large found these results: Top tumor clonotypes rose in blood from baseline to 2 weeks post-radiation, then contracted by 4 weeks, suggesting transient expansion of tumor-resident clones. The single-armed trial design could not address effects of radiation dose or scheduling on the TCR repertoire. Changes in the blood repertoire were not tracked past 4 weeks after treatment. No pretreatment tumor biopsies were available, so the baseline intratumoral presence of clonotypes could not be determined.

V loses 2 bases, J loses 8 bases, and the germline ends lie 22 bases apart. CDR1 and CDR2, per the germline V gene, are SGHRS and YFSETQ. The CDR3 spans 16 residues, from the cysteine through the phenylalanine. The entry retains the CDR3 DNA only, 48 bases that are in frame from base 1. The sample's time point, from its label and the paper: baseline pretreatment blood. The intended sense of this specimen's treatment or condition label: 15 Gy SBRT to primary tumor, nephrectomy 4 weeks later. To follow tumor-enriched clonotypes, peripheral blood was collected serially from radiation-treated patients at baseline and again at 2 weeks and 4 weeks after SBRT. All patients had renal cell carcinoma with clear cell pathology. Genomic DNA for TCR sequencing was prepared using the QIAamp DNA Blood Mini Kit (Qiagen). Samples were included in the analyses only if all quality control checks were passed.

The sequencing used blood, collected from a patient whose treatment included radiotherapy and nephrectomy. The clonotype comes from a man in his sixties with renal cell carcinoma. The chain employs TRBV5-1 and TRBJ1-2; the D gene is perhaps TRBD1, on 5 matching bases. The CDR3 loop reads CASSFRPSGSGVGYTF. The DNA sequence is given as TGCGCCAGCAGCTTCCGGCCGTCGGGTTCGGGGGTGGGCTACACCTTC.